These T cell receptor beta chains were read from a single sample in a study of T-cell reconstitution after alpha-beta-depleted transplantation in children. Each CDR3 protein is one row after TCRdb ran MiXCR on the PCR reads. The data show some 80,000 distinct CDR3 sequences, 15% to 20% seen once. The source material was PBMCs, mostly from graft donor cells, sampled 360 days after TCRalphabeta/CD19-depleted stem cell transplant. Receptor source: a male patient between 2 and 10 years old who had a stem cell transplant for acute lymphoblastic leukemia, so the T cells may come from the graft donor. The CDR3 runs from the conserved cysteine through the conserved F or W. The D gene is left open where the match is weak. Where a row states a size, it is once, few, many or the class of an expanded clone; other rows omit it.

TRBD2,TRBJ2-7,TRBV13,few,TGTGCCAGCAGCTTACGTCTCCTAGCGGGAGCCTACGAGCAGTACTTC,CASSLRLLAGAYEQYF
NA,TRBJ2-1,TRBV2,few,TGTGCCAGCAGTGAAGTGCGGAACGGTAACTCCTACAATGAGCAGTTCTTC,CASSEVRNGNSYNEQFF
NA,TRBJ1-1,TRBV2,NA,TGTGCCAGCAGTGAAAGAGGGACTGAAGCTTTCTTT,CASSERGTEAFF
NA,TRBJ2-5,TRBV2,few,TGTGCCAGCATTCTCCGACTAACCCGCGAAGAGACCCAGTACTTC,CASILRLTREETQYF
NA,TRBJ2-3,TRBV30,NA,TGTGCCTGGAGCCGACCTAGGAGCGCAGATACGCAGTATTTT,CAWSRPRSADTQYF
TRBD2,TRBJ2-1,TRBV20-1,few,TGCAGTGCTAGAGCTAGACTAGCGGAGAGATACAATGAGCAGTTCTTC,CSARARLAERYNEQFF
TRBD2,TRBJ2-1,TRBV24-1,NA,TGTGCCACCAGTGCTGGGACTAGCGTATACAATGAGCAGTTCTTC,CATSAGTSVYNEQFF
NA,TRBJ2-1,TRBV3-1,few,TGTGCCAGCAGCCAAGGGCACTTCTACAATGAGCAGTTCTTC,CASSQGHFYNEQFF
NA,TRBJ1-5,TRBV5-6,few,TGTGCCAGCACCAGCCTGTATAGCAATCAGCCCCAGCATTTT,CASTSLYSNQPQHF
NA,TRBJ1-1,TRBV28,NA,TGTGCCAGCAGCCGCCCGTTCGCTGAAGCTTTCTTT,CASSRPFAEAFF
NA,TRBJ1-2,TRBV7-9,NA,TGTGCCAGCAGCTTAGGGGGACATGGGGCATATGGCTACACCTTC,CASSLGGHGAYGYTF
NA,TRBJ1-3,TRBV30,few,TGTGCCTGGAGTGCCCTCGGAAACACCATATATTTT,CAWSALGNTIYF
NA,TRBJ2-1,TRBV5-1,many,TGCGCCAGCAGCTTGGCCGTAACTTCCAATGAGCAGTTCTTC,CASSLAVTSNEQFF
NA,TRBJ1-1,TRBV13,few,TGTGCCAGCAGCTTCAGGGGAGGAATGAACACTGAAGCTTTCTTT,CASSFRGGMNTEAFF
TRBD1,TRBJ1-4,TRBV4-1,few,TGCGCCAGCAGCCTAAGTAAGAACAGGGGGCAATTTGAAAAACTGTTTTTT,CASSLSKNRGQFEKLFF
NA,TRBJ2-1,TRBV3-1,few,TGTGCCAGCAGCCCCAGGAGAGGGCCGGGTGAGCAGTTCTTC,CASSPRRGPGEQFF
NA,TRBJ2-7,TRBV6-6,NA,TGTGCCAGCAGTTACCAGTTTTCCTACGAGCAGTACTTC,CASSYQFSYEQYF
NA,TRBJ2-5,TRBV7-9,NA,TGTGCCAGCAGCACCCCCTCGGAGCGGCCCCAAGAGACCCAGTACTTC,CASSTPSERPQETQYF
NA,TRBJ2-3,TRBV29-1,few,TGCAGCGTTGGGAGTATTTACACAGATACGCAGTATTTT,CSVGSIYTDTQYF
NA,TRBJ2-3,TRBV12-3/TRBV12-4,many,TGTGCCACCCTTTCGGGAGCCACAGATACGCAGTATTTT,CATLSGATDTQYF
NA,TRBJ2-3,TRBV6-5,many,TGTGCCAGCAGAGTCAGGGGCGGAGATACGCAGTATTTT,CASRVRGGDTQYF
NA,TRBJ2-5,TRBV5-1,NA,TGCGCCAGCAGCTCGCTCGGGCGGGCTCAAGAGACCCAGTACTTC,CASSSLGRAQETQYF
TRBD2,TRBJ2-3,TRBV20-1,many,TGCAGTGCTGGGGAGCGGGAGCCGAGGAGCACAGATACGCAGTATTTT,CSAGEREPRSTDTQYF
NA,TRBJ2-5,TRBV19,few,TGTGCCAGTAGACCGATGGAGGGGGGTCGTGAGACCCAGTACTTC,CASRPMEGGRETQYF
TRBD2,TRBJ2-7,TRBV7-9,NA,TGTGCCAGCAGCAAAACCGGACTAGCGGCATTCTACGAGCAGTACTTC,CASSKTGLAAFYEQYF
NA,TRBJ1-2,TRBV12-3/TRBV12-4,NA,TGTGCCAGCAGTTTTACGGGGACAAACTATGGCTACACCTTC,CASSFTGTNYGYTF
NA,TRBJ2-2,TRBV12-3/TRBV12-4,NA,TGTGCCAGCAGCCTCCGGCAGAGTTACACCGGGGAGCTGTTTTTT,CASSLRQSYTGELFF
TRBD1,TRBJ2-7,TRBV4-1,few,TGCGCCAGCAGCGCACAGGGGGAACCTGGATCTTCCAACTACGAGCAGTACTTC,CASSAQGEPGSSNYEQYF
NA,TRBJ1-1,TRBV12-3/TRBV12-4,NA,TGTGCCAGCAGACCCCGCTCGACAGGGAACACTGAAGCTTTCTTT,CASRPRSTGNTEAFF
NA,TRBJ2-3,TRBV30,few,TGTGCCTGGGCCGTTGGTCTAGCAGGAGTGGCAGATACGCAGTATTTT,CAWAVGLAGVADTQYF
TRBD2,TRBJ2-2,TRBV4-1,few,TGCGCCAGCAGCGTCCCGCTAGCGGGAGGGCCCACCGGGGAGCTGTTTTTT,CASSVPLAGGPTGELFF
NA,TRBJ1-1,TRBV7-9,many,TGTGCCAGCAGCTTAGCGCGGGCCGCTGAAGCTTTCTTT,CASSLARAAEAFF
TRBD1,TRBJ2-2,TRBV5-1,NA,TGCGCCAGCAGGAGGTTCCGGGACAGGGGGCGAACCGGGGAGCTGTTTTTT,CASRRFRDRGRTGELFF
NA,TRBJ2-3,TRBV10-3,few,TGTGCCATCAGTATTTTGCGGGAAGCAGATACGCAGTATTTT,CAISILREADTQYF
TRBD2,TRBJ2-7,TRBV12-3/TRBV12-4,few,TGTGCCAGCAGTCCACTAGGAGGGAGCGGGAGGGCCTACGAGCAGTACTTC,CASSPLGGSGRAYEQYF
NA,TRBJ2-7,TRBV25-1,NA,TGTGCCAGCAGTGTAATGTCCGGGGCCTCCTACGAGCAGTACTTC,CASSVMSGASYEQYF
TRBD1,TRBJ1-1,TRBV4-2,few,TGTGCCAGCAGCCAACCCGACAGGGCCACTGAAGCTTTCTTT,CASSQPDRATEAFF
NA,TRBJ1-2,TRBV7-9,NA,TGTGCCACCAGAGACAGTTCAGTAGGCGGATCCGCCTTC,CATRDSSVGGSAF
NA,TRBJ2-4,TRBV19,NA,TGTGCCACCATGGGGCTAGCGCCCGGGCTAGCCAAAAACATTCAGTACTTC,CATMGLAPGLAKNIQYF
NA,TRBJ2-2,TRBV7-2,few,TGTGCCATCCACGGGTTGAACACCGGGGAGCTGTTTTTT,CAIHGLNTGELFF
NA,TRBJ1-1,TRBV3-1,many,TGTGCCAGCAGCCAATATGGGGGCGGAACTGAAGCTTTCTTT,CASSQYGGGTEAFF
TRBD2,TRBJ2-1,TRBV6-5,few,TGTGCCAGCAGGTATCTAGCGGGAGGATACAATGAGCAGTTCTTC,CASRYLAGGYNEQFF
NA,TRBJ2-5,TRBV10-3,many,TGTGCCATCAGTGAGTCCCAGAGGGAGACCCAGTACTTC,CAISESQRETQYF
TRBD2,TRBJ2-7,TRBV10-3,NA,TGTGCCATCAGCGGGACTAGCGGGAACTACGAGCAGTACTTC,CAISGTSGNYEQYF
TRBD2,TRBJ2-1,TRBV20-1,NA,TGCAGTGCTAGAGCCCATAGCGGGAGTGGCTCCTACAATGAGCAGTTCTTC,CSARAHSGSGSYNEQFF
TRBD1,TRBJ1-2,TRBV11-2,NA,TGTGCCAGCAGCCCTGGACAGGGCTATGGCTACACCTTC,CASSPGQGYGYTF
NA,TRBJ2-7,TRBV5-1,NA,TGCGCCAGCAGCCGGGGTTTTCCCTACGAGCAGTACTTC,CASSRGFPYEQYF
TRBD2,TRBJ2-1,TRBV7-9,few,TGTGCCAGCAGCTTGTTTAGGGGAGGGCGTATAGGGAATGAGCAGTTCTTC,CASSLFRGGRIGNEQFF
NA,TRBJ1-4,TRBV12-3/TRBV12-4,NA,TGTGCCAGCAGTTTAGAACCAGGCGCAAAACTGTTTTTT,CASSLEPGAKLFF
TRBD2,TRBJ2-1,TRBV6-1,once,TGTGCCAGCACGGTTGAGAGCGGGAGGTACTCCTACAATGAGCAGTTCTTC,CASTVESGRYSYNEQFF
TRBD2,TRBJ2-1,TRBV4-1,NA,TGCGCCAGCAGCCAAGTAGGGCTAGCGGGATTCTTCTCCTACAATGAGCAGTTCTTC,CASSQVGLAGFFSYNEQFF
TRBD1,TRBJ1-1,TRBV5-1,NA,TGCGCCAGCAGCTCCAGGACAGGGGGCAGCACTGAAGCTTTCTTT,CASSSRTGGSTEAFF
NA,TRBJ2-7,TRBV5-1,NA,TGCGCCAGCAGCTTGGGCAGGGCAGGAGGCGAGCAGTACTTC,CASSLGRAGGEQYF